This TCR beta chain was profiled in a study of blood T cell repertoires in COVID-19. Overall study: The analysed material was cDNA or gDNA that came from T cells, B-cell-depleted T cells, or PBMCs.

CDR3 size: 14 residues. Germline CDR1 reads MNHEY; CDR2 reads SVGAGI. The V and J ends lost 8 bases and 4 bases respectively, with 17 bases between them. TCRdb's copy holds only in-frame clones and misses some; the assay was immunoSEQ multiplex PCR. The table lists around 200,000 clones, roughly 82% of them singletons. The sample taken for sequencing was PBMCs or T cells enriched from blood (not recorded which). The chain employs TRBV6-5 and TRBJ1-2; D remains unclear. The receptor's source is a man between 40 and 49 years old with acute COVID-19. The CDR3, as DNA: TGTGCCAGCGGCAATACGGGGAGTCCCTATGGCTACACCTTC. The encoded protein is CASGNTGSPYGYTF.